These 10 T cell receptor beta chains were all obtained from the same sample, sequenced in a study of T cells in Graves' hyperthyroidism and ophthalmopathy. Regions amplified from RNA transcripts were the TCR beta CDR3 regions. The TCR CDR3 was amplified in a first-round RT-PCR using the HTBI primer set. TCRdb reanalysed the multiplex PCR reads using MiXCR and keeps one entry per CDR3 protein. The sample lists a few hundred thousand distinct CDR3 sequences, around 13% occurring once. Material: blood. The receptors derive from a middle-aged woman with Graves' ophthalmopathy.

There are a few counts of this clonotype. The V call is TRBV13, the J call TRBJ2-3; TRBD2 agrees at 7 bases. The J segment lost 6 bases and the V segment lost 5 bases, leaving 8 bases of the junction unmatched. Germline CDR1 reads PRHDT; CDR2 reads FYEKMQ (reference sequence). The CDR3 contains 14 residues. CDR3 in DNA: TGTGCCAGCAGCCTACGGACTAGTTTTGATACGCAGTATTTT. Translating it yields CASSLRTSFDTQYF.

Only a few counts were recorded for this clonotype. The rearrangement joins TRBV18 to TRBJ1-2; D is undetermined. Germline V lookup: CDR1 KGHSH, CDR2 LQKENI. V shed 3 bases and J shed 5 bases, with 16 bases lying between them. CDR3 size: 15 residues. CDR3 loop: CASSPSSAGIYGYTF. The CDR3 nucleotides read TGTGCCAGCTCACCCTCATCGGCGGGGATATATGGCTACACCTTC.

This clonotype was counted at least ten times. The V gene is TRBV9, the J gene TRBJ2-5, with a weak D call TRBD2 (5 bases). Germline lookup yields CDR1 SGDLS and CDR2 YYNGEE. Trimming took 2 bases from V and 7 from J, leaving 12 bases between them. There are 13 residues in the CDR3. The chain's CDR3 is CASSVGSEGTQYF. The CDR3 DNA reads as TGTGCCAGCAGCGTGGGCAGCGAGGGGACCCAGTACTTC.

This clonotype was picked up many times. This rearrangement joins TRBV20-1 to TRBJ2-1, with TRBD2 as a possible D gene (7 bases). CDR3 size: 16 residues. Germline lookup yields CDR1 DFQATT and CDR2 SNEGSKA (reference sequence). Deletions cut 7 bases from V and 2 bases from J, with 21 bases between. In DNA, the CDR3 is TGCAGTGTTACCCTGGTGGGGGGGGCCCCCTACAATGAGCAGTTCTTC. Encoded protein: CSVTLVGGAPYNEQFF.

This clonotype showed up many times. The J gene is TRBJ2-1, the V gene TRBV10-3; TRBD1 agrees at 8 bases. With 5 bases clipped from V and 8 bases from J, the junction kept 8 bases outside the gene matches. The germline gives CDR1 ENHRY, CDR2 SYGVKD. CDR3 length: 14 residues. This chain's CDR3 is CAISFRGQFDEQFF. CDR3 sequence (DNA): TGTGCCATCAGTTTCAGGGGGCAGTTCGATGAGCAGTTCTTC.

This clonotype was counted many times. The chain has TRBV20-1 and TRBJ2-7, with 9 bases lining up with TRBD1. Germline V gives CDR1 DFQATT, CDR2 SNEGSKA (reference sequence). The CDR3 contains 15 residues. Trimming cost V 3 bases and J 3 bases; bases outside gene matches: 9. CDR3 loop: CSASNRDRDLYEQYF. The CDR3 region has the DNA TGCAGTGCTAGTAACCGGGACAGGGATCTCTACGAGCAGTACTTC.

Points on this clonotype: A read error may explain this, as a much larger clone is one base away. CDR3 residues: CASRGQQSSYEQYF. The CDR3 DNA reads as TGTGCCAGCAGAGGACAGCAGAGCTCCTACGAGCAGTACTTC. The chain employs TRBV6-2 or TRBV6-3 and TRBJ2-7; TRBD1 is a possible D gene (6 bases). Per the germline V gene, CDR1 is MNHEY and CDR2 is SVGEGT. V was cut by 6 bases and J by 0 bases, with 12 bases left in between. This CDR3 comprises 14 residues.

At least ten counts were recorded for this clonotype. The chain combines TRBV2 with TRBJ1-3, with TRBD1 matching over 7 bases. The CDR3 contains 17 residues. Germline CDR1 and CDR2: SNHLY and FYNNEI. With V trimmed by 6 bases and J by 0 bases, 11 bases remained unmatched. The CDR3 is CASSARQGDYSGNTIYF. Here the CDR3 DNA reads TGTGCCAGCAGCGCTCGACAGGGTGACTACTCTGGAAACACCATATATTTT.

This chain's CDR3 is CSALPRGQGLLSGNTIYF. The DNA for the CDR3 is TGCAGTGCGTTACCCCGGGGACAGGGGTTACTCTCTGGAAACACCATATATTTT. The chain couples TRBV20-1 to TRBJ1-3; TRBD1 agrees at 10 bases. The CDR3 length is 18 residues. The germline V gene encodes CDR1 DFQATT and CDR2 SNEGSKA (reference sequence). V lost 6 bases, J lost 0 bases, and 14 bases stayed unmatched.

The table lists this clonotype with many counts. This chain's CDR3 is CSVVTANYGYTF. CDR3 nucleotide sequence: TGCAGCGTTGTGACAGCTAACTATGGCTACACCTTC. The chain is built from TRBV29-1 and TRBJ1-2; D perhaps matches TRBD1 (5 bases). From germline, CDR1 is SQVTM and CDR2 ANQGSEA. The CDR3 has 12 residues. Between the trimmed V and J ends, which lost 4 bases and 0 bases, there was a span of 6 bases.